This T cell receptor beta chain was obtained from a study of shared clonotypes between healthy human individuals. Each sorted subset replicate got 200 ng genomic DNA, approximately 27,000 genomes. Using immunoSEQ multiplex PCR, the repertoire was profiled, and TCRdb retains in-frame clones only, with some absent. This sample carries roughly 2,300,000 clones, 92% of them seen once, and the ten largest clones take 0.37%. All donors qualified as healthy HIV-negative adults and had experienced no recent acute infections or vaccinations. CDR1 is SGHTA and CDR2 is FQGTGA in the germline V gene. Between the trimmed V and J ends, which lost 4 bases and 2 bases, there was a span of 8 bases. This CDR3 is 13 amino acids long.

The sequence was collected from a man younger than 35 in good health. Some clones in this sample may be carry-over from other donors' samples. Sequencing was done on a sample of naive CD4+ T cells from PBMCs. Subset given: CD45RA+ positively selected. The chain uses TRBV7-3 and TRBJ2-5; D is possibly TRBD2 (5 bases). The CDR3 reads CASSSGIQETQYF. CDR3 coding DNA: TGTGCCAGCAGCTCCGGGATACAAGAGACCCAGTACTTC.